This record covers a single T cell receptor (beta chain). Antigen: not known. The sample belongs to a study of memory CD4+ T cells and cytomegalovirus serostatus. Study-wide context: Donors were healthy Belgian adults, 10 or so CMV seropositive and 20 to 30 seronegative. Findings and limits, study-wide: 67 of 164 known CMV-associated TCRbeta sequences appeared in CD4+ memory.

Clones were sequenced by immunoSEQ multiplex PCR, and TCRdb holds only the in-frame ones, with some missing. The sample lists approximately 46,000 clones, around three quarters occurring once. CDR3 length: 11 amino acids. The germline V gene has CDR1 SEHNR and CDR2 FQNEAQ (reference sequence). V was shortened by 3 bases and J by 12 bases, with 9 bases between the two germline ends. The sort gate was single viable CD3+CD4+CD8-CD45RO+ cells for memory CD4+ T cells. This sequence originates from an adult in good health and CMV-seronegative. The rearrangement joins TRBV7-9 to TRBJ2-1; D uncertain. The sequenced material came from memory CD4+ T cells from blood. CDR3 DNA sequence: TGTGCCAGCAGCTTTGGAGCCAGGCAGTTCTTC. Encoded protein: CASSFGARQFF.